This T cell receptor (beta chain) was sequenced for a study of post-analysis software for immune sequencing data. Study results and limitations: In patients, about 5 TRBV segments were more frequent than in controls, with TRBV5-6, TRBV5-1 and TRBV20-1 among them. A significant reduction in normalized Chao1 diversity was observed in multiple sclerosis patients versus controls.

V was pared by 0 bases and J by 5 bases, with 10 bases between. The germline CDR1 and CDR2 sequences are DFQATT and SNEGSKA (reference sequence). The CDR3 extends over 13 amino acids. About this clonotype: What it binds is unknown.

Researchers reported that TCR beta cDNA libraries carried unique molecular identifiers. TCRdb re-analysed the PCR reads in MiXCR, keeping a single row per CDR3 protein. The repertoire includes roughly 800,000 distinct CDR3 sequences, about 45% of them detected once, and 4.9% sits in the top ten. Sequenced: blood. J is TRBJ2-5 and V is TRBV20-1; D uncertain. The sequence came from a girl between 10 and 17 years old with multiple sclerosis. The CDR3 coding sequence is TGCAGTGCTAGAGACCCCGGCTGGGAGACCCAGTACTTC. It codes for CSARDPGWETQYF.